Sequencing of this TCR beta chain was carried out in a study of cytomegalovirus exposure and HLA in healthy donors. There are 14 residues in the CDR3. Trimming cost V 3 bases and J 7 bases; bases outside gene matches: 6. The germline V gene has CDR1 SGDLS and CDR2 YYNGEE. Only in-frame clones appear in the TCRdb table, and some are missing; sequencing was by immunoSEQ multiplex PCR. The sample includes about 120,000 clones, about 84% seen only once; the top ten take 4% to 6%. The chain joins TRBV9 to TRBJ2-1; TRBD1 aligns across 8 bases. What was sequenced was PBMCs. The TCR originated in a man between 18 and 29 years old in good health and CMV-seronegative. The CDR3 loop is CASSEDRVWNEQFF. The CDR3 DNA sequence: TGTGCCAGCAGCGAGGACAGGGTCTGGAATGAGCAGTTCTTC.